This T cell receptor beta chain was identified during a study of patients and donors after allogeneic stem cell transplantation. In its sample, this clonotype was seen a few times. TCRdb called the RT-PCR reads again in MiXCR, with one record for every CDR3 protein. The sample has roughly 200,000 distinct CDR3 sequences; around 41% are singletons. The V gene's germline CDR1 is SGHRS and CDR2 YFSETQ. The CDR3 spans 14 residues. V dropped 4 bases and J dropped 1 base, with 11 bases sitting between them. The rearrangement uses TRBV5-1 and TRBJ1-1, with unresolved D. Sequenced sample: blood, either unsorted or a sorted T cell fraction (not recorded which). The TCR comes from a human donor who was either an allogeneic HSCT recipient or a stem cell or donor lymphocyte infusion donor (not recorded which). It is not recorded whose cells these are; they may come from a transplant donor. Here the CDR3 DNA reads TGCGCCAGCAGCAATACGGACGGGAACACTGAAGCTTTCTTT. It encodes CASSNTDGNTEAFF.